These 2 T cell receptor beta chains originate from one sample sequenced in a study of blood T cell repertoires in COVID-19 (dated by TCRdb to about 2020). Libraries came from the immunoSEQ multiplex PCR assay. TCRdb obtained this table from immuneACCESS and retained in-frame rearrangements with V and J assigned. These tables miss some clones; where compared with another copy, unresolved V genes account for less than half of the shortfall, and the remainder is unexplained. The sample table lists 250,000 to 300,000 clones, around 89% of them with a count of one. Together, the top ten hold under 2.5% of the sample. Sequenced sample: PBMCs or T cells enriched from blood (not recorded which). The receptors come from an older woman in a cohort exposed to, infected with or recovered from COVID-19 (not recorded which).

V and J are TRBV6-4 and TRBJ2-2; 9 nucleotides line up with TRBD2. Per the germline V gene, CDR1 is MRHNA and CDR2 is SNTAGT. The CDR3 has 15 amino acids. J was trimmed by 4 bases and V by 6 bases; bases with no gene match: 6. In DNA form, the CDR3 reads TGTGCCAGCAGGCTTGGGACTAGCTCCACCGGGGAGCTGTTTTTT. Amino acid sequence: CASRLGTSSTGELFF.

The chain employs TRBV6-2 or TRBV6-3 and TRBJ2-3; D ambiguous. The germline V and J ends were trimmed by 2 bases and 4 bases, with 13 bases remaining between them. In germline, CDR1 is MNHEY, CDR2 SVGEGT. This CDR3 comprises 15 residues. The CDR3 bases are TGTGCCAGCAGTTACAACGCGGTCGGTGCAGATACGCAGTATTTT. It is translated as CASSYNAVGADTQYF.